The clone carrying this TCR beta chain occurred once. The data were obtained in a study of CD8+ T cells in alopecia areata. Once RNA had been extracted, it was reverse transcribed into cDNA to act as the sequencing template. Only in-frame clones appear in the TCRdb table, and some are missing; sequencing was by immunoSEQ multiplex PCR. The profile shows roughly 130,000 clones, roughly 54% of them singletons. The CDR3 is 15 residues long. The sample consisted of CD4+ T cells sorted from blood, taken at week 0. This chain uses TRBV21-1 with TRBJ1-1; the table's D call TRBD1 went unverified against the DNA. TRBV21-1 is a listed pseudogene. The TCR originated in a human donor with alopecia areata. The CDR3 DNA sequence: TGTGCCAGCAGCAAAGGGGACAGGGTGAACACTGAAGCTTTCTTT. This sequence encodes CASSKGDRVNTEAFF.